The 5 T cell receptor beta chains below were found in one sample sequenced in a study of OX40 agonist ivuxolimab in advanced cancers. Clones were sequenced by immunoSEQ multiplex PCR, and TCRdb holds only the in-frame ones, with some missing. The sample carries over 150,000 clones, 90% to 95% recorded once. The sample consisted of CD4+ or CD8+ T cells sorted from blood, taken in a trial of the OX40 agonist ivuxolimab. The receptors derive from an adult with an advanced solid tumor such as melanoma, head and neck, liver or kidney cancer.

The V call is TRBV5-4, the J call TRBJ1-1; D is perhaps TRBD1 (5 bases). CDR1 is SGHNT and CDR2 is YYREEE in the germline V gene (reference sequence). The CDR3 consists of 14 residues. Trimming removed 4 bases at V and 8 bases at J, with 18 bases between. CDR3 sequence reads: CASSVPGPSGEAFF. The CDR3 DNA reads as TGTGCCAGCAGCGTTCCGGGACCCTCGGGGGAAGCTTTCTTT. Combining the CDR3 with reference TRBV5-4 and TRBJ1-1 gives the whole variable domain ETGVTQSPTHLIKTRGQQVTLRCSSQSGHNTVSWYQQALGQGPQFIFQYYREEENGRGNFPPRFSGLQFPNYSSELNVNALELDDSALYLCASSVPGPSGEAFFGQGTRLTVV.

The chain couples TRBV6-5 to TRBJ1-1, with D tentatively TRBD1 (5 bases). The CDR3 consists of 15 residues. The germline V gene encodes CDR1 MNHEY and CDR2 SVGAGI. The V and J ends lost 4 bases and 0 bases respectively, with 12 bases between them. This CDR3 is CASSSRGVLNTEAFF. As DNA, the CDR3 is TGTGCCAGCAGTTCTCGGGGGGTCCTGAACACTGAAGCTTTCTTT.

This clone was found once. This rearrangement joins TRBV29-1 to TRBJ2-3; D might be TRBD1 (7 bases). Germline CDR1 and CDR2: SQVTM and ANQGSEA. The V end lost 6 bases, the J end lost 5 bases, and 15 bases lay between the germline ends. The CDR3 contains 13 residues. The CDR3 sequence: CSVRPGGGDTQYF. The CDR3 DNA is TGCAGCGTCCGACCAGGGGGAGGAGATACGCAGTATTTT.

This sequence joins TRBV19 and TRBJ2-3; unclear D gene. Per germline, CDR1 LNHDA and CDR2 SQIVND (reference sequence). The CDR3 is 12 amino acids. V was shortened by 4 bases and J by 7 bases, with 9 bases between the two germline ends. The CDR3 DNA reads as TGTGCCAGTAGTAGTAATCAGCATACGCAGTATTTT. Its translation: CASSSNQHTQYF.

J is TRBJ1-1 and V is TRBV19; TRBD1 matches 8 bases. Germline CDR1 is LNHDA and CDR2 is SQIVND (reference sequence). The CDR3 is 17 residues long. J was trimmed by 0 bases and V by 7 bases; bases with no gene match: 13. CDR3 in DNA: TGTGCCAGTACCTTAGGGACAGGAAGACTGATGAACACTGAAGCTTTCTTT. It yields the protein CASTLGTGRLMNTEAFF.